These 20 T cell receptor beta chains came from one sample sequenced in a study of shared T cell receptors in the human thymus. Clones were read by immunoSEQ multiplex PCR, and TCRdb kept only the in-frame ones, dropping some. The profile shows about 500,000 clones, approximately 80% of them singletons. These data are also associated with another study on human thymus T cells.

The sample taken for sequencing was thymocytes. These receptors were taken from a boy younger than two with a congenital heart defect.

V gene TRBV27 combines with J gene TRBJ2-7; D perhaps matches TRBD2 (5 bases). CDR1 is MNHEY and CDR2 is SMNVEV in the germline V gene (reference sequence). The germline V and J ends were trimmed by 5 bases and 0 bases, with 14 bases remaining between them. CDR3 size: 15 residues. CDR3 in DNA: TGTGCCAGCAGTGTCTCCGGAACTAGCTCCTACGAGCAGTACTTC. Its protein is CASSVSGTSSYEQYF.

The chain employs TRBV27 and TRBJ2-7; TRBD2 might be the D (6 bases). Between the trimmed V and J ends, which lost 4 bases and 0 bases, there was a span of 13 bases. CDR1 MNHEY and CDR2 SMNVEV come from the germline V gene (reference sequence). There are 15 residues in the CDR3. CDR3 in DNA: TGTGCCAGCAGTTCAGGGAGGCTTAGCTCCTACGAGCAGTACTTC. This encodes CASSSGRLSSYEQYF.

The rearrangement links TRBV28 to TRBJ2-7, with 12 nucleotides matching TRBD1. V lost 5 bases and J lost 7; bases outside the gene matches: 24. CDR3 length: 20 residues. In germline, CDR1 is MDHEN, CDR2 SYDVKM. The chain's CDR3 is CASSPSAREHRDRGRREQYF. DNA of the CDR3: TGTGCCAGCAGTCCCAGCGCCCGGGAACACCGGGACAGGGGGCGTCGGGAGCAGTACTTC. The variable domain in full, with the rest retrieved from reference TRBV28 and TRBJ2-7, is DVKVTQSSRYLVKRTGEKVFLECVQDMDHENMFWYRQDPGLGLRLIYFSYDVKMKEKGDIPEGYSVSREKKERFSLILESASTNQTSMYLCASSPSAREHRDRGRREQYFGPGTRLTVT.

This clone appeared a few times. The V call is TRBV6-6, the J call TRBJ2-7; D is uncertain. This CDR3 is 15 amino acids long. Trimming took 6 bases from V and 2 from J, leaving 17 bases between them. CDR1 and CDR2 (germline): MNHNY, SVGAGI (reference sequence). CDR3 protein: CASSRITQHPYEQYF. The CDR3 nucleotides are TGTGCCAGCAGCCGCATCACCCAACACCCCTACGAGCAGTACTTC.

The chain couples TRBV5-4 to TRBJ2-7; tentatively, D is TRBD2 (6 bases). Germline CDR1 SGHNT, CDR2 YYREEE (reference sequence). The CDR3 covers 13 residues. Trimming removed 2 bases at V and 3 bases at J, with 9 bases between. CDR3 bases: TGTGCCAGCAGCTTCGGGGAGGACTACGAGCAGTACTTC. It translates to CASSFGEDYEQYF.

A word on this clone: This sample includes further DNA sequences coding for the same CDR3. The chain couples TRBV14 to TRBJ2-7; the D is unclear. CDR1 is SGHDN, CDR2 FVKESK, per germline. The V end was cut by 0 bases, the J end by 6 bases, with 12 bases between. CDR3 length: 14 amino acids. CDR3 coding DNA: TGTGCCAGCAGCCAAGAATTGGCTCCGGGCGAGCAGTACTTC. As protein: CASSQELAPGEQYF.

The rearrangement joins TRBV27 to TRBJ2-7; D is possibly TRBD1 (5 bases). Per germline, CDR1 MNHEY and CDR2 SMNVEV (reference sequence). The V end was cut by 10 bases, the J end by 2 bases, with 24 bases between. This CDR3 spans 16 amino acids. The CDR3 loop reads CATSNGAGFLTYEQYF. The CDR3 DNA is TGTGCCACCTCAAATGGGGCAGGGTTCCTAACCTACGAGCAGTACTTC.

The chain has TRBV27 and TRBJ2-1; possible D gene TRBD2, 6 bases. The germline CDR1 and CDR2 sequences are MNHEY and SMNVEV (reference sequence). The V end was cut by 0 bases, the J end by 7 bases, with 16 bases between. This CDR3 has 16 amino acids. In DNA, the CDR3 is TGTGCCAGCAGTTTATCGAAGGCGGGACTCAAGAATGAGCAGTTCTTC. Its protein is CASSLSKAGLKNEQFF.

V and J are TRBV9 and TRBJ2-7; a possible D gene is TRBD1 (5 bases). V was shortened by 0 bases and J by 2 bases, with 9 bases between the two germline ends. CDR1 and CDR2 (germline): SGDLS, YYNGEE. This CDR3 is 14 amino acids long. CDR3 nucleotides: TGTGCCAGCAGCGTAGAGGCAGGGCCCTACGAGCAGTACTTC. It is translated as CASSVEAGPYEQYF.

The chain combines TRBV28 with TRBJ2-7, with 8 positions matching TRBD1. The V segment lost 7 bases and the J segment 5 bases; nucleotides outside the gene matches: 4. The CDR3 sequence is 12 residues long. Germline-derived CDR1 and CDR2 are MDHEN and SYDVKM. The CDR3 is CASTGGWNEQYF. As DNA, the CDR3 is TGTGCCAGCACAGGGGGCTGGAACGAGCAGTACTTC.

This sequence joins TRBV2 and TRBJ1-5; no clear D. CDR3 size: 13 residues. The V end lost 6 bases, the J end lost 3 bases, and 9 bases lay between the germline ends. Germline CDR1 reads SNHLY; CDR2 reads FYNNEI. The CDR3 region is CASSPPYNQPQHF. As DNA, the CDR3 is TGTGCCAGCAGCCCCCCTTACAATCAGCCCCAGCATTTT.

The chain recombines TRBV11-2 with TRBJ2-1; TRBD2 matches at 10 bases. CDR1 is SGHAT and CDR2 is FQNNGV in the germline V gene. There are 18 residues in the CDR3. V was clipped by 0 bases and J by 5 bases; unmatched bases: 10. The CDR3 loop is CASSLEPQREGLHNEQFF. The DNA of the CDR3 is TGTGCCAGCAGCTTAGAACCTCAGCGGGAGGGCCTCCACAATGAGCAGTTCTTC.

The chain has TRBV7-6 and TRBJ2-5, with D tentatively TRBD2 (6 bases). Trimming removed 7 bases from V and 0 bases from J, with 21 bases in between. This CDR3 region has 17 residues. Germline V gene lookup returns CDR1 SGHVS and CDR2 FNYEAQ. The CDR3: CASTYKNGDWNQETQYF. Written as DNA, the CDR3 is TGTGCCAGCACTTACAAGAATGGGGACTGGAACCAAGAGACCCAGTACTTC.

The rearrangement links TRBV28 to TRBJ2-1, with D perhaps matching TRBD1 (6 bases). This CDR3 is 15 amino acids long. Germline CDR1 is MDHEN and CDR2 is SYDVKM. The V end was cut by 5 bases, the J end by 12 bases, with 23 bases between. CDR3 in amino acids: CASSPTGPGTEGQFF. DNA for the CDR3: TGTGCCAGCAGTCCCACAGGGCCGGGTACTGAGGGGCAGTTCTTC.

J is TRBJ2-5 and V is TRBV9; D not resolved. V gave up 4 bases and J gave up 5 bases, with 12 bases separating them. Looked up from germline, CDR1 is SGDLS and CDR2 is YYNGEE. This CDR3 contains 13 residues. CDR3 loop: CASSPGPGETQYF. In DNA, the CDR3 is TGTGCCAGCAGCCCGGGTCCTGGGGAGACCCAGTACTTC.

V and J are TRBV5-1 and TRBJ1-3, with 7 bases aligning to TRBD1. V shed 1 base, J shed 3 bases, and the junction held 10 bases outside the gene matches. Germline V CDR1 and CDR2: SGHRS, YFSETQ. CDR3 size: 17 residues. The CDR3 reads CASSLTFEGARGNTIYF. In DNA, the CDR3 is TGCGCCAGCAGCTTGACGTTTGAGGGGGCGCGTGGAAACACCATATATTTT. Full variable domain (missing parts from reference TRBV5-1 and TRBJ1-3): KAGVTQTPRYLIKTRGQQVTLSCSPISGHRSVSWYQQTPGQGLQFLFEYFSETQRNKGNFPGRFSGRQFSNSRSEMNVSTLELGDSALYLCASSLTFEGARGNTIYFGEGSWLTVV.

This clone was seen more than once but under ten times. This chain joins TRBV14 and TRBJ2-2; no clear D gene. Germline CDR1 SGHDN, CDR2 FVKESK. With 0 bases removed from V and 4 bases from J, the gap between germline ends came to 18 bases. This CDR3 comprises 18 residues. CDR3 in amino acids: CASSQDRPSSICTGELFF. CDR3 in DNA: TGTGCCAGCAGCCAAGATAGGCCCTCTAGTATTTGCACCGGGGAGCTGTTTTTT. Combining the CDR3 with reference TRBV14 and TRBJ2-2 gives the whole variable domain EAGVTQFPSHSVIEKGQTVTLRCDPISGHDNLYWYRRVMGKEIKFLLHFVKESKQDESGMPNNRFLAERTGGTYSTLKVQPAELEDSGVYFCASSQDRPSSICTGELFFGEGSRLTVL.

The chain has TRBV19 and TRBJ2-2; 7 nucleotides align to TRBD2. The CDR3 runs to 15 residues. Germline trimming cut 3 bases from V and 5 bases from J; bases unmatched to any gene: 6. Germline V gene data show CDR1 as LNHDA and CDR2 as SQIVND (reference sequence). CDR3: CASSIISGSTGELFF. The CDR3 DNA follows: TGTGCCAGTAGTATTATTAGCGGGTCGACCGGGGAGCTGTTTTTT.

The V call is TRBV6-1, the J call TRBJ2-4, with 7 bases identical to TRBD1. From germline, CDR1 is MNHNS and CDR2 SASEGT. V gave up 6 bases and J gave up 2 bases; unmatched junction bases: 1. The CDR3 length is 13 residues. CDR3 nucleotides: TGTGCCAGCAGGACAGGGTCCAAAAACATTCAGTACTTC. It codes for CASRTGSKNIQYF.

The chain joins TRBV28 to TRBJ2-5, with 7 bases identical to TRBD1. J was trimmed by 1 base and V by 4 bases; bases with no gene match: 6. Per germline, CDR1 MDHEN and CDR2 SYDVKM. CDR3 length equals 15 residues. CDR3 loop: CASSSVRGPQETQYF. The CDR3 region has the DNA TGTGCCAGCAGTTCAGTGAGGGGGCCCCAAGAGACCCAGTACTTC.